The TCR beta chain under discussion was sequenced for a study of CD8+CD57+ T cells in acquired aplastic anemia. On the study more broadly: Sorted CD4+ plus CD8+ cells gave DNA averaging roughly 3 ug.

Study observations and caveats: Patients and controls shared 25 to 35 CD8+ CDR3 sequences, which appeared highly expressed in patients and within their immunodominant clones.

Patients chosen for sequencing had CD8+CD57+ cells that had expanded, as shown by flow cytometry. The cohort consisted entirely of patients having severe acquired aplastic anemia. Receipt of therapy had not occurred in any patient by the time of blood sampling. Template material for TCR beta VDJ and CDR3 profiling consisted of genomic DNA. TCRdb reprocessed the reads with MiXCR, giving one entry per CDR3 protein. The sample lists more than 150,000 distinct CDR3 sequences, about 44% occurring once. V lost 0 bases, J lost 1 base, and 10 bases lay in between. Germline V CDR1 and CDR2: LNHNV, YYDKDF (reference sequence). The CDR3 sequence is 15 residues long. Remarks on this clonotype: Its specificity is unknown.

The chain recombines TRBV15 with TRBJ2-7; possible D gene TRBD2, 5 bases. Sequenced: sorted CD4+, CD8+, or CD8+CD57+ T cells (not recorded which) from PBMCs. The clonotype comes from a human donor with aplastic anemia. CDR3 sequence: CATSREGVGSYEQYF. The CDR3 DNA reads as TGTGCCACCAGCAGAGAGGGAGTAGGGTCCTACGAGCAGTACTTC.